This T cell receptor (beta chain) emerged from a study of T cells in tuberculosis. Of note for this clone: Its specificity is not known.

Generated by immunoSEQ multiplex PCR, the TCRdb table keeps only in-frame clones and is missing some. The sample has 37,000 or so clones, around 93% seen once. Unmatched junction bases numbered 7, after V lost 2 bases and J lost 6 bases. The CDR3 totals 15 residues. Germline V lookup: CDR1 SGHTA, CDR2 FQGTGA. Notes on the study in general: Classification accuracy was 87% (AUROC 0.90) with the GMM-specific repertoire. Smaller distances to GMM-specific TCRs suggested their expansion in active tuberculosis.

V usage is TRBV7-3 and J usage is TRBJ2-3; 8 nucleotides match TRBD2. Input material: PBMCs. The source of this sequence is a donor between 10 and 35 years old with latent tuberculosis or without tuberculosis infection. Some clones in this sample may be carry-over from other donors' samples. The CDR3 coding sequence is TGTGCCAGCAGCTTAGAATCGGGGGGGATCGATACGCAGTATTTT. It specifies CASSLESGGIDTQYF.